The present entry profiles one T cell receptor beta chain with its context. This sample was taken from a study of beta chain features in type 1 diabetes. With V trimmed by 5 bases and J by 7 bases, 4 bases remained unmatched. The CDR3 spans 12 residues. Looked up from germline, CDR1 is GTSNPN and CDR2 is SVGIG (reference sequence). The whole isolated RNA underwent reverse transcription, so sequencing captured expressed TCRB transcripts. Profiled with immunoSEQ multiplex PCR; TCRdb holds only in-frame clones, not every one. The sample has a few hundred thousand clones; 14% are singletons. The specimen sequenced was naive CD4+ T cells from blood. The TCR was taken from a man in his thirties or forties in good health. J is TRBJ1-4 and V is TRBV30, with 7 bases lining up with TRBD1. The CDR3 nucleotides read TGTGCCTGGGCCGACAGGGCTGAAAAACTGTTTTTT. This codes for CAWADRAEKLFF.